The TCR beta chain described here comes from a study of T-cell memory formation after mild COVID-19. TCRdb reprocessed the 5' RACE reads via MiXCR and lists one record per CDR3 protein. Here the sample spans about 440,000 distinct CDR3 sequences, 20% being singletons. A few counts support this clonotype. The CDR3 loop spans 11 amino acids. Germline values: CDR1 LGHDT, CDR2 YNNKEL (reference sequence). Trimming pared 5 bases from V and 6 bases from J, leaving 8 bases between. This receptor was obtained from an adult woman who had mild COVID-19 (a few samples of this study predate the infection). Cell type and time point are not known. The chain is built from TRBV3-1 and TRBJ2-7, with unresolved D. The sample comprised PBMCs or a T cell subset sorted from them (not recorded which). The CDR3 protein is CASSSGSEQYF. The CDR3 coding sequence is TGTGCCAGCAGCTCAGGTTCCGAGCAGTACTTC.